The source of this T cell receptor beta chain is a study of T cell repertoires in cytomegalovirus infection. TCRdb recomputed calls from the reads with MiXCR, one row per CDR3 protein. The repertoire includes some 940,000 distinct CDR3 sequences, around 30% of them detected once, and more than 13% sits in the top ten. With respect to this clonotype: No antigen is known for it.

The CDR3 is 14 amino acids. Germline CDR1 is ENHRY and CDR2 is SYGVKD. V was cut by 0 bases and J by 1 base, with 6 bases left in between. The input for sequencing was cultured CD8+ T cells from PBMCs, taken from culture after CMV antigen stimulation. The origin of this receptor is a human donor in good health (CMV status not recorded). Some clones in this sample may be carry-over from other donors' samples. The chain combines TRBV10-3 with TRBJ2-5; D remains ambiguous. CDR3 in amino acids: CAISESKFQETQYF. DNA for the CDR3: TGTGCCATCAGTGAGTCCAAATTCCAAGAGACCCAGTACTTC.